A single sample gave rise to the 21 T cell receptor beta chains below, sequenced in a study of T cell responses to AZD1222 COVID-19 vaccine. Libraries were prepared by immunoSEQ multiplex PCR; TCRdb keeps only in-frame clonotypes and omits some of them. The sample lists roughly 80,000 clones, around nine tenths occurring once. The sample here was peripheral blood, taken 28 days after the second AZD1222 dose. The receptors come from an adult who received the AZD1222 COVID-19 vaccine.

A note on this clone: The same CDR3 arises from other DNA sequences in this sample as well. The rearrangement joins TRBV3-1 (or the pseudogene TRBV3-2) to TRBJ1-5, with no clear D. The V and J ends lost 1 base and 3 bases respectively, with 4 bases between them. CDR3 size: 13 residues. Germline CDR1 and CDR2: LGHDT and YNNKEL (reference sequence). CDR3 in amino acids: CASSQGDNQPQHF. CDR3 nucleotides: TGTGCCAGCAGCCAAGGTGACAATCAGCCCCAGCATTTT.

In this sample, this clone is medium-sized. V usage is TRBV7-9 and J usage is TRBJ1-1; D not certain. Per the germline V gene, CDR1 is SEHNR and CDR2 is FQNEAQ (reference sequence). Trimming left V 7 bases short and J 4 bases short, with 10 bases between. The CDR3 has 12 amino acids. CDR3 amino acids: CASILGGTEAFF. The CDR3 DNA reads TGTGCCAGCATCCTCGGCGGCACTGAAGCTTTCTTT.

This chain joins TRBV4-1 and TRBJ2-3; D is unresolved. Looked up from germline, CDR1 is MGHRA and CDR2 is YSYEKL. V was shortened by 0 bases and J by 2 bases, with 6 bases between the two germline ends. The CDR3 loop spans 14 amino acids. The CDR3 here is CASSQEQDTDTQYF. In DNA, the CDR3 is TGCGCCAGCAGCCAAGAACAAGACACAGATACGCAGTATTTT.

This clone was seen a handful of times. The chain employs TRBV5-4 and TRBJ2-1, with D tentatively TRBD2 (6 bases). CDR3 length: 15 residues. Trimming stripped 4 bases from V and 8 bases from J, with 19 bases between. The germline gives CDR1 SGHNT, CDR2 YYREEE (reference sequence). The CDR3 DNA follows: TGTGCCAGCAGCCCGGAGGGACGCAGAGATTATGAGCAGTTCTTC. This gives the protein CASSPEGRRDYEQFF.

V gene TRBV18 combines with J gene TRBJ1-6, with a tentative D call TRBD1 (5 bases). Germline assignment: CDR1 KGHSH and CDR2 LQKENI. The CDR3 totals 15 residues. Trimming removed 6 bases from V and 10 bases from J, with 19 bases in between. DNA for the CDR3: TGTGCCAGCTCTCCAATGCAGGGTAGAAGCTCACCCCTCCACTTT. The encoded protein is CASSPMQGRSSPLHF.

V is TRBV9 and J is TRBJ1-3; a weak D match, TRBD1 (6 bases). Germline V gene data show CDR1 as SGDLS and CDR2 as YYNGEE. The CDR3 covers 15 residues. V shed 0 bases and J shed 2 bases, with 9 bases lying between them. The CDR3 nucleotides are TGTGCCAGCAGCGTAGTCGGGGGGCCTGGAAACACCATATATTTT. Translation: CASSVVGGPGNTIYF.

The rearrangement links TRBV28 to TRBJ2-2; TRBD1 matches 7 bases. Trimming at V came to 5 bases and at J to 0 bases, leaving 3 bases not matched to a gene. The CDR3 covers 15 residues. Germline values: CDR1 MDHEN, CDR2 SYDVKM. The CDR3, as DNA: TGTGCCAGCAGTCCAGGGGGTTCGAACACCGGGGAGCTGTTTTTT. Protein product: CASSPGGSNTGELFF.

The rearrangement joins TRBV18 to TRBJ2-2, with 8 bases identical to TRBD2. Germline CDR1 KGHSH, CDR2 LQKENI. There are 17 residues in the CDR3. V was pared by 1 base and J by 1 base, with 5 bases of the junction left unmatched. CDR3 protein: CASSPRGGGLNTGELFF. The CDR3 DNA reads TGTGCCAGCTCACCACGTGGCGGGGGGTTGAACACCGGGGAGCTGTTTTTT.

This chain connects TRBV6-5 to TRBJ2-1, with D perhaps assigned TRBD1 or TRBD2 (6 bases each). With 8 bases removed from V and 2 bases from J, the gap between germline ends came to 13 bases. There are 14 residues in the CDR3. Germline lookup yields CDR1 MNHEY and CDR2 SVGAGI. CDR3 in DNA: TGTGCCAGCCAACCGGGGGCTGCCTACAATGAGCAGTTCTTC. Translating it yields CASQPGAAYNEQFF.

The V gene is TRBV2, the J gene TRBJ1-5; weak D call: TRBD1 (6 bases). The ends were cut back, 11 bases at V and 2 bases at J, with 16 bases in the middle. The CDR3 consists of 14 residues. The germline CDR1 and CDR2 sequences are SNHLY and FYNNEI. For the CDR3, the DNA is TGTGCCCTTTCGACAGGTCGGGGCAATCAGCCCCAGCATTTT. Encoded protein: CALSTGRGNQPQHF.

The CDR3 DNA is TGCGCCAGCAGCCAAGGGGCAGGGCTGAGTGGAAACACCATATATTTT. The encoded protein is CASSQGAGLSGNTIYF. The V and J genes are TRBV4-3 and TRBJ1-3; D is perhaps TRBD1 (5 bases). Deletions cut 1 base from V and 3 bases from J, with 13 bases between. The CDR3 spans 16 residues. Looked up from germline, CDR1 is LGHNA and CDR2 is YSLEER.

The chain carries TRBV5-4 and TRBJ1-6; 10 bases agree with TRBD1. J was trimmed by 10 bases and V by 4 bases; bases with no gene match: 8. Germline CDR1 reads SGHNT; CDR2 reads YYREEE (reference sequence). The CDR3 loop spans 15 amino acids. The CDR3 DNA sequence: TGTGCCAGCAGCGACAGACAGGGGGCGGAATCACCCCTCCACTTT. Translating it yields CASSDRQGAESPLHF.

This clone has just one count. The rearrangement links TRBV19 to TRBJ1-5; no clear D gene. CDR1 is LNHDA and CDR2 is SQIVND in the germline V gene (reference sequence). V gave up 3 bases and J gave up 0 bases, with 9 bases separating them. The CDR3 length is 15 residues. The CDR3 region is CASSIGDYSNQPQHF. CDR3 in DNA: TGTGCCAGTAGTATTGGAGACTATAGCAATCAGCCCCAGCATTTT.

This clone is a singleton in its sample. The genes are TRBV7-6 and TRBJ2-5; 10 bases match TRBD1. The CDR3 contains 13 residues. Germline loops: CDR1 SGHVS, CDR2 FNYEAQ. Trimming at V came to 8 bases and at J to 4 bases, leaving 4 bases not matched to a gene. CDR3 sequence (DNA): TGTGCCAGCGGACAGGGGGTTTTAGAGACCCAGTACTTC. It encodes CASGQGVLETQYF. Using reference TRBV7-6 and TRBJ2-5 for the parts outside the CDR3, the full variable domain is GAGVSQSPRYKVTKRGQDVALRCDPISGHVSLYWYRQALGQGPEFLTYFNYEAQQDKSGLPNDRFSAERPEGSISTLTIQRTEQRDSAMYRCASGQGVLETQYFGPGTRLLVL.

The V and J genes are TRBV7-9 and TRBJ1-1, with unresolved D. The length of the CDR3 is 12 residues. V lost 5 bases and J lost 8, with 12 bases in between. Germline lookup yields CDR1 SEHNR and CDR2 FQNEAQ (reference sequence). The CDR3 loop reads CASSRQETEAFF. The CDR3 DNA is TGTGCCAGCAGCCGCCAGGAGACGGAAGCTTTCTTT.

V usage is TRBV14 and J usage is TRBJ2-7; D is unresolved. Germline values: CDR1 SGHDN, CDR2 FVKESK. The CDR3 runs 12 residues. The V gene lost 0 bases and the J gene lost 6 bases, with 6 bases spanning the gap. The CDR3 loop reads CASSQDSREQYF. The CDR3 region has the DNA TGTGCCAGCAGCCAAGACAGCCGCGAGCAGTACTTC.

This sequence joins TRBV2 and TRBJ2-3, with D possibly matching TRBD2 (6 bases). In germline, CDR1 is SNHLY, CDR2 FYNNEI. Trimming took off 8 bases at V and 2 bases at J, with 8 bases between the two ends. The CDR3 spans 12 residues. The CDR3 region is CASGGDTDTQYF. DNA for the CDR3: TGTGCCAGCGGAGGGGACACAGATACGCAGTATTTT.

This clone was counted a single time. This rearrangement joins TRBV11-1 to TRBJ2-5; TRBD1 matches at 8 bases. The CDR3 has 15 amino acids. With 4 bases clipped from V and 1 base from J, the junction kept 5 bases outside the gene matches. CDR1 and CDR2 (germline): SGHAT, FQDESV (reference sequence). The CDR3 DNA reads TGTGCCAGCAGCTCCTACGGACAGGGCCAAGAGACCCAGTACTTC. Translation: CASSSYGQGQETQYF.

This clone came up a few times. The chain has TRBV4-2 and TRBJ1-5; no clear D gene. Germline CDR1 reads LGHNA; CDR2 reads YNFKEQ. The CDR3 runs 14 residues. With 6 bases removed from V and 2 bases from J, the gap between germline ends came to 11 bases. The DNA for the CDR3 is TGTGCCAGCAGTCGAATGGGAGGCAATCAGCCCCAGCATTTT. Its protein product is CASSRMGGNQPQHF.

The chain carries TRBV4-3 and TRBJ1-4, with D possibly TRBD1 on 5 matching bases. The germline CDR1 and CDR2 sequences are LGHNA and YSLEER. This CDR3 contains 16 residues. The V end lost 0 bases, the J end lost 8 bases, and 16 bases lay between the germline ends. CDR3: CASSQEGRGKGEKLFF. In DNA, the CDR3 is TGCGCCAGCAGCCAAGAGGGGCGGGGGAAGGGCGAAAAACTGTTTTTT.

The V call is TRBV5-1, the J call TRBJ2-3, with 14 bases that match TRBD2. The CDR3 spans 17 residues. Germline trimming cut 4 bases from V and 2 bases from J; bases unmatched to any gene: 6. The germline V gene encodes CDR1 SGHRS and CDR2 YFSETQ. In DNA, the CDR3 is TGCGCCAGCAGCCGGGGGACTAGCGGGGGCTACACAGATACGCAGTATTTT. Translating gives CASSRGTSGGYTDTQYF. Looking up the rest from reference TRBV5-1 and TRBJ2-3 gives the full variable domain: KAGVTQTPRYLIKTRGQQVTLSCSPISGHRSVSWYQQTPGQGLQFLFEYFSETQRNKGNFPGRFSGRQFSNSRSEMNVSTLELGDSALYLCASSRGTSGGYTDTQYFGPGTRLTVL.